Sequencing of this T cell receptor beta chain was carried out in a study of blood T cells in healthy people across ages. The table lists this clonotype with a few counts. V shed 2 bases and J shed 3 bases, with 11 bases lying between them. Germline CDR1 and CDR2: SQVTM and ANQGSEA. The CDR3 loop spans 13 amino acids. A second PCR, run for about 6 to 11 cycles, used a sample-barcoded 5' primer plus a J-beta primer mix. TCRdb reanalysed the 5' RACE reads using MiXCR and keeps one entry per CDR3 protein. The data show about 780,000 distinct CDR3 sequences, with 25% to 30% seen just once and 3% held by the top ten. The sample also formed part of further work on T cells of mothers and their children.

This TCR was recovered from a boy younger than 18 in good health. The chain uses TRBV29-1 and TRBJ2-7; TRBD1 might be the D (5 bases). Sequencing was performed on blood. The CDR3 spells CSVESAGNYEQYF. The CDR3 DNA reads TGCAGCGTTGAATCGGCAGGGAACTACGAGCAGTACTTC.